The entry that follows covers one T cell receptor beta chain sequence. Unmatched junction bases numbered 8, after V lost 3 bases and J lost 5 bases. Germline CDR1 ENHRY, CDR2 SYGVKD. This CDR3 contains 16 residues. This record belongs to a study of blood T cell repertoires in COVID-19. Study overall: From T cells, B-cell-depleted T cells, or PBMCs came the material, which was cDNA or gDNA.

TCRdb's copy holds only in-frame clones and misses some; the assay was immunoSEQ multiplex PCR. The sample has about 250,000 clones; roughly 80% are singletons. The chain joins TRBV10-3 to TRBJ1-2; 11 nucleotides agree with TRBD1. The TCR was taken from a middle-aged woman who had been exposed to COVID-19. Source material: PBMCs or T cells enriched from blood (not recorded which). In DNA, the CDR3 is TGTGCCATCAGTGACCAAGGACAGGGGGCGAGATATGGCTACACCTTC. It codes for CAISDQGQGARYGYTF.